This entry concerns a single T cell receptor beta chain. The antigen is undetermined. This sample was taken from a study of CD8 T cells in Susac syndrome. Findings and caveats of the study: It was acknowledged in the study that the number of individuals who were included in its TCR sequencing and HLA analysis was relatively small.

Sequencing of TCR beta was performed on blood CD8+ T cells and on blood CD4+ T cells. After removal of 5 bases from V and 7 bases from J, the junction contained 7 bases not matched to a gene. CDR1 and CDR2 (germline): DFQATT, SNEGSKA (reference sequence). This CDR3 region has 13 residues. Random hexamers were used to reverse transcribe the RNA input (roughly 0.5 to 1 ug). The authors amplified TCR beta CDR3 across 54 Vbeta and 13 Jbeta using immunoSEQ multiplex PCR. TCRdb reanalysed the immunoSEQ multiplex PCR reads using MiXCR and keeps one entry per CDR3 protein. This table has 210,000 or so distinct CDR3 sequences, about 94% appearing once.

V gene TRBV20-1 combines with J gene TRBJ1-2, with 10 bases that match TRBD1. The sequence was obtained from a human donor with Susac syndrome. The material sequenced was CD4+ T cells from PBMCs. CDR3 sequence (DNA): TGCAGTGCTGTGACGGGACAGGGGATTGGCTACACCTTC. Protein: CSAVTGQGIGYTF.